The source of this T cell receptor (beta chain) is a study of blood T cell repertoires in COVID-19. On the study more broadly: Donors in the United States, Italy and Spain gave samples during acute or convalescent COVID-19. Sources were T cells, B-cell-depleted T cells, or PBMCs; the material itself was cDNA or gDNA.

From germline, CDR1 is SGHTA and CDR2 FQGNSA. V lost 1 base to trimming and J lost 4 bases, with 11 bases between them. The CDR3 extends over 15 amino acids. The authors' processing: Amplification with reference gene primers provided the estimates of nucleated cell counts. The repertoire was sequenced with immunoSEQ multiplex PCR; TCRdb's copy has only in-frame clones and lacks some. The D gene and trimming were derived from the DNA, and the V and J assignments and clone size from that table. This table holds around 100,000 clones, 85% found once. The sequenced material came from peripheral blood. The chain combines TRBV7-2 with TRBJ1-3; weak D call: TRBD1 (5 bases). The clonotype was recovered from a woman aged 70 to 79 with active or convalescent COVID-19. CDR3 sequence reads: CASSLVQGTGNTIYF. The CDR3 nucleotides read TGTGCCAGCAGCTTAGTCCAGGGAACAGGAAACACCATATATTTT.